The source of this TCR beta chain is a study of identical twins (dated by TCRdb to 2015 to 2016). About the investigation overall: To test whether fetal clonotypes persist, this study deep-sequenced TCR alpha and beta repertoires from monozygotic twins, from unrelated adults of various ages, and from cord blood. Replicate twin experiments were performed at different times using different library preparation protocols to rule out contamination.

CDR1 and CDR2, looked up from the germline V gene, are SGHRS and YFSETQ. Including the terminal cysteine and phenylalanine, the CDR3 comprises 15 residues. The read is trimmed to its CDR3 DNA, 45 bases read in frame from base 1. Broad study findings and their caveats: A weaker excess of twin sharing was found in beta out-of-frame sequences because the signal-to-noise ratio was lowered by fewer shared sequences. Compared with coincidental sharing between unrelated individuals, out-of-frame TCR alpha sequences shared between twins had an excess of sequences with low generation probability. Recombination models systematically underestimated out-of-frame TCR alpha sharing in monozygotic twins but agreed with sharing between unrelated individuals. Because the same donors could not be followed over many years, conclusions were based on cross-sectional statistical analysis. Zero-insertion analyses could be partly confounded by invariant T cells such as MAIT and iNKT, although diverse VJ usage argued against such confounding for most clonotypes. Abundant cord blood beta clonotypes had fewer insertions, young adult naive repertoires showed a similar but weaker trend, and memory repertoires showed no such trend.

Every donor was a healthy Caucasian. Libraries were made using 5' RACE. Instrument on record: Illumina HiSeq 2000. A universal primer binding site was added through template switching, and the final cDNA carried a unique molecular identifier so that TCR cDNA molecules could be counted accurately. First-strand cDNA for TCR alpha and beta chains was synthesized from specific primers in the conserved constant-segment region. To control for contamination, every cDNA library carried two barcodes: a SMART-Mk sample barcode plus Illumina barcodes. TruSeq adapter sequences, together with Illumina sample barcodes, were added in two successive PCR steps. Sequencing of the TCR alpha and beta cDNA libraries was done on the Illumina HiSeq platform using custom primers. Regarding the original processing steps: Unique molecular identifiers were extracted from raw reads with MiGEC, and CDR3 positions were determined with MiXCR. For each individual, recombination models were inferred using an EM algorithm with the repgenHMM and IGoR tools. The tcR package in R was used for shared clonotype analysis, with sharing normalized by the product of cloneset sizes. To study raw recombination without the effects of thymic and clonal selection, out-of-frame nonproductive sequences were analyzed. TCRdb applied fastp at Q25 and MiXCR to the public reads, then kept only in-frame beta chains. All rows with the same CDR3 protein become a single entry with the most common DNA and genes. The V and J calls come from TCRdb's annotation, not from the publication. For this sample the table gives 1,800,000 or so distinct CDR3 sequences, of which under 35% were detected only once. Clones ranked in the top ten supply less than 0.35% of the sample.

A word on this clonotype: Its antigen remains unidentified. No base-level quality is on record; no much larger clone is a single base apart.

Input material: cord blood. The TCR was taken from a newborn girl in good health. The chain is made from TRBV5-1 and TRBJ2-1; the D gene lacks a confident call. The J call could be wrong; TRBJ2-7 is a better fit for the DNA end. The DNA reads TGCGCCAGCAGCCTGGCGACCGAGATCTACAATGAGCAGTACTTC. Its protein product is CASSLATEIYNEQYF.